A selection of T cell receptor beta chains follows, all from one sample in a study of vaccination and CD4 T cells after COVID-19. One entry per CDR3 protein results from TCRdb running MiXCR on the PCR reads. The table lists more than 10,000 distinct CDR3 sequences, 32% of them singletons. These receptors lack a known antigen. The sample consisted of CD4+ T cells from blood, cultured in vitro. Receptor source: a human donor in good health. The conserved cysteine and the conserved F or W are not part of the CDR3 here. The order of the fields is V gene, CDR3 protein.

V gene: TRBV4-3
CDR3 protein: ASSQKQGVNYGYT

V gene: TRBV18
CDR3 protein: ASSQTSVYFCAISAPGNYEQY

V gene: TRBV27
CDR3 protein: ASSFSGSFYEQY

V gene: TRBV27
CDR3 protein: ASSSHGLETYEQY

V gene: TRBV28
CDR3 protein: ASGDRLGDTEAF

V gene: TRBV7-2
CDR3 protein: ASSLARGRDSPLH

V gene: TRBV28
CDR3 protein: ASSLRDRASREKLF

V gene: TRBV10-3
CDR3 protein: AISEGGGTGEQY

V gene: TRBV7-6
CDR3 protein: ASTPPRLAGVQETQY

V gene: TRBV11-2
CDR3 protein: ASSPMKTGWYEQY

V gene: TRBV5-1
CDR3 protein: ASSLGASYNSPLH

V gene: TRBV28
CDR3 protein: ASSLSLGRGTDTQY

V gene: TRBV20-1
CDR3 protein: SAEFQETQY

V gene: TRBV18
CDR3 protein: ASSPDRECAF

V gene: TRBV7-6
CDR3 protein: ASRNTGATEAF

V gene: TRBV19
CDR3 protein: ASSIIGSDTQY

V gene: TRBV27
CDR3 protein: ASRQGGHGYT

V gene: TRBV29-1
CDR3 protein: SARAYGGNTEAF

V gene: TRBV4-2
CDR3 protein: ASSQDPSGPYEQY

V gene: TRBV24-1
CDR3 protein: ATSDFRPTDTQY

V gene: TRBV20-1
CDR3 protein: SASSRGAGNTIY

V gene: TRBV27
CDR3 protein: ASSARQGRIQPQH

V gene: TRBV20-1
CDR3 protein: SASPTSNQPQH

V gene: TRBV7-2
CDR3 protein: ASSLLNGVGNEQF

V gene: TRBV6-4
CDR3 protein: ASSAAGGRDTQY

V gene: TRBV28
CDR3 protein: ASSSIGGGQEQY

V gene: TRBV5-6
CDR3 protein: ASSFRRTDTQY

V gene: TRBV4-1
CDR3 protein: ASSLLAVAYEQY

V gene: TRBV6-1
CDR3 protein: ASSESGSSYNEQF

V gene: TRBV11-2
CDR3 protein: ASSPIAGGYNEQF

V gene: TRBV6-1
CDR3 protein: ASNLAGITGELF

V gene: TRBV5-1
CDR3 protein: ASSLQTGSEAF

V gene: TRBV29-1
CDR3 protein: SANVGVGETQY

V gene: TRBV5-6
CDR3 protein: ASSFRNAEEETQY

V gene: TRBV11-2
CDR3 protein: ASRLDRGLNNEQF

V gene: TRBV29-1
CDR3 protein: SVAVDGPEAF

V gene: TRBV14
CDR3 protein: ASSQVVGELF

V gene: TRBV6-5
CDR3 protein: ASSYEAGGTGELF

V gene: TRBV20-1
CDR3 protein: SASVTRQNIQY

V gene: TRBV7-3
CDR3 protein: ASSPGGGGNEQF